The 29 T cell receptor beta chains presented below share a single source sample, sequenced in a study of blood T cell repertoires in COVID-19 (dated by TCRdb to the early 2020s). Library preparation used the immunoSEQ multiplex PCR assay. TCRdb carries this immuneACCESS record with in-frame sequences only. Its versions omit some clonotypes, under half of them owing to an unresolved V gene in the studies checked, with the rest unexplained. Across this sample there are approximately 300,000 clones, with approximately 87% seen only once. Approximately 4% of the sample lies in the top ten. Sample: peripheral blood. The receptor source for this set is a woman aged 50 to 65 with active or convalescent COVID-19.

This sequence joins TRBV27 and TRBJ2-3; perhaps TRBD1 as D (6 bases). The CDR3 covers 13 residues. In germline, CDR1 is MNHEY, CDR2 SMNVEV (reference sequence). Trimming stripped 5 bases from V and 6 bases from J, with 12 bases between. CDR3 nucleotide sequence: TGTGCCAGCAGTCTACAGGGAGTGGATACGCAGTATTTT. Translation gives CASSLQGVDTQYF.

DNA for the CDR3: TGTGCCAGCAGCCCAGGGACAGGATTCTCCTACGAGCAGTACTTC. Translation: CASSPGTGFSYEQYF. The chain has TRBV27 and TRBJ2-7, with TRBD1 identical over 8 bases. The CDR3 spans 15 residues. The germline V gene encodes CDR1 MNHEY and CDR2 SMNVEV (reference sequence). The J segment lost 0 bases and the V segment lost 6 bases, leaving 7 bases of the junction unmatched.

This clone was detected only once. This chain connects TRBV7-2 to TRBJ1-1; no clear D. V lost 2 bases, J lost 4 bases, and 8 bases lay in between. Germline V gene data show CDR1 as SGHTA and CDR2 as FQGNSA. This CDR3 region has 13 residues. The CDR3 coding sequence is TGTGCCAGCAGCTTATGGGCCCCCACTGAAGCTTTCTTT. Its protein is CASSLWAPTEAFF.

The genes are TRBV9 and TRBJ1-1; perhaps TRBD1 as D (6 bases). The CDR3 runs 15 residues. V was shortened by 3 bases and J by 4 bases, with 16 bases between the two germline ends. Germline V gene lookup returns CDR1 SGDLS and CDR2 YYNGEE. CDR3: CASSAQTGPLTEAFF. CDR3 sequence (DNA): TGTGCCAGCAGCGCCCAAACAGGGCCTCTCACTGAAGCTTTCTTT. Together with reference TRBV9 and TRBJ1-1, the CDR3 gives the full variable domain: DSGVTQTPKHLITATGQRVTLRCSPRSGDLSVYWYQQSLDQGLQFLIQYYNGEERAKGNILERFSAQQFPDLHSELNLSSLELGDSALYFCASSAQTGPLTEAFFGQGTRLTVV.

As concerns this clone: No DNA is shown, since the ends of the CDR3 on it are uncertain; the CDR3 is the one TCRdb lists. The genes are TRBV27 and TRBJ1-1; the table calls TRBD1, which could not be checked here. The length of the CDR3 is 13 amino acids, counting both ends. CDR1 is MNHEY, CDR2 SMNVEV, per germline (reference sequence). The CDR3 here is CASSFGQGAFSFF.

This chain links TRBV7-9 with TRBJ2-7; perhaps TRBD2 as D (5 bases). This CDR3 contains 17 residues. Looked up from germline, CDR1 is SEHNR and CDR2 is FQNEAQ (reference sequence). V lost 4 bases to trimming and J lost 1 base, with 20 bases between them. The CDR3 loop reads CASSSMPPAVTSYEQYF. The CDR3 DNA sequence: TGTGCCAGCAGCTCCATGCCCCCAGCGGTTACTTCCTACGAGCAGTACTTC.

The rearrangement links TRBV6-2 or TRBV6-3 to TRBJ2-4; 9 nucleotides line up with TRBD1. Germline CDR1 MNHEY, CDR2 SVGEGT. The CDR3 runs to 24 residues. V lost 6 bases to trimming and J lost 0 bases; unmatched junction nucleotides: 30. The CDR3 region has the DNA TGTGCCAGCAGCCCCGGGACAGGGAGGGTGGATTTGTGGAGGGACCTAGGAGCCAAAAACATTCAGTACTTC. As protein: CASSPGTGRVDLWRDLGAKNIQYF.

V gene TRBV11-2 combines with J gene TRBJ2-2; tentative D call: TRBD1 (6 bases). Trimming stripped 1 base from V and 5 bases from J, with 11 bases between. CDR1 and CDR2 (germline): SGHAT, FQNNGV. This CDR3 has 15 residues. Written as DNA, the CDR3 is TGTGCCAGCAGCTTAGTAGGGGGTGGTACCGGGGAGCTGTTTTTT. Translation: CASSLVGGGTGELFF.

The V call is TRBV9, the J call TRBJ1-2; a weak D match, TRBD1 (6 bases). The V end was cut by 3 bases, the J end by 8 bases, with 17 bases between. In germline, CDR1 is SGDLS, CDR2 YYNGEE. The CDR3 has 14 residues. CDR3 protein: CASSAGTPRGGYTF. CDR3 coding DNA: TGTGCCAGCAGCGCCGGGACACCGCGAGGAGGCTACACCTTC.

The J gene is TRBJ1-1, the V gene TRBV7-2, with 7 bases lining up with TRBD1. The CDR3 is 14 residues long. V was clipped by 1 base and J by 11 bases; unmatched bases: 10. The germline V gene encodes CDR1 SGHTA and CDR2 FQGNSA. CDR3 sequence (DNA): TGTGCCAGCAGCTTAGTGCCAGGGGGACGTGAGGCTTTCTTT. Translating gives CASSLVPGGREAFF.

The chain has TRBV27 and TRBJ2-4; 8 positions agree with TRBD1. Germline CDR1 and CDR2: MNHEY and SMNVEV (reference sequence). Unmatched junction bases numbered 2, after V lost 6 bases and J lost 1 base. This CDR3 contains 14 residues. In DNA form, the CDR3 reads TGTGCCAGCAGGCAGGGGGCGGCCAAAAACATTCAGTACTTC. Its translation is CASRQGAAKNIQYF.

The chain uses TRBV6-2 or TRBV6-3 and TRBJ1-6; D not resolved. The V and J ends lost 5 bases and 0 bases respectively, with 8 bases between them. Germline CDR1 reads MNHEY; CDR2 reads SVGEGT. The CDR3 runs to 15 residues. DNA for the CDR3: TGTGCCAGCAGTCCCCCGGGCTCCTATAATTCACCCCTCCACTTT. It specifies CASSPPGSYNSPLHF.

The chain combines TRBV7-9 with TRBJ2-7; TRBD1 agrees at 7 bases. The CDR3 is 12 residues long. V was pared by 6 bases and J by 5 bases, with 4 bases of the junction left unmatched. Germline V gene lookup returns CDR1 SEHNR and CDR2 FQNEAQ (reference sequence). The CDR3 here is CASSPDRDEQYF. CDR3 nucleotides: TGTGCCAGCAGTCCTGACAGGGACGAGCAGTACTTC.

This chain uses TRBV5-1 with TRBJ1-1; no firm D call. Trimming stripped 5 bases from V and 0 bases from J, with 5 bases between. Germline-derived CDR1 and CDR2 are SGHRS and YFSETQ. The CDR3 covers 12 residues. The CDR3 sequence is CASSSMNTEAFF. For the CDR3, the DNA is TGCGCCAGCAGTTCCATGAACACTGAAGCTTTCTTT.

The J gene is TRBJ2-6, the V gene TRBV6-5; a weak D match, TRBD1 (6 bases). CDR1 and CDR2 from the germline V gene are MNHEY and SVGAGI. This CDR3 spans 16 amino acids. Trimming took off 2 bases at V and 0 bases at J, with 8 bases between the two ends. The CDR3 nucleotides read TGTGCCAGCAGTTACAGGACAGTCTCTGGGGCCAACGTCCTGACTTTC. This gives the protein CASSYRTVSGANVLTF.

This chain uses TRBV28 with TRBJ2-3; 9 bases map to TRBD1. Germline V lookup: CDR1 MDHEN, CDR2 SYDVKM. V trimming: 8 bases; J trimming: 6 bases; junction bases outside the gene matches: 12. The CDR3 covers 15 residues. The CDR3 sequence is CASQARDRVYDTQYF. The CDR3 bases are TGTGCCAGCCAGGCACGGGACAGGGTATATGATACGCAGTATTTT.

The chain joins TRBV19 to TRBJ1-1, with 7 bases lining up with TRBD1. V shed 5 bases and J 0 bases; nucleotides not matched to a gene: 6. Germline V CDR1 and CDR2: LNHDA, SQIVND (reference sequence). The CDR3 is 15 residues long. The CDR3: CASSWGQLMNTEAFF. CDR3 bases: TGTGCCAGTAGTTGGGGACAGTTAATGAACACTGAAGCTTTCTTT.

The V call is TRBV5-4, the J call TRBJ1-3; D uncertain. Trimming took off 4 bases at V and 4 bases at J, with 9 bases between the two ends. Germline V gives CDR1 SGHNT, CDR2 YYREEE (reference sequence). The CDR3 length is 13 residues. Written as DNA, the CDR3 is TGTGCCAGCAGCCTTCGAGGAGGAAACACCATATATTTT. Amino acids: CASSLRGGNTIYF. Using reference TRBV5-4 and TRBJ1-3 for the parts outside the CDR3, the full variable domain is ETGVTQSPTHLIKTRGQQVTLRCSSQSGHNTVSWYQQALGQGPQFIFQYYREEENGRGNFPPRFSGLQFPNYSSELNVNALELDDSALYLCASSLRGGNTIYFGEGSWLTVV.

The chain uses TRBV27 and TRBJ2-5; TRBD2 matches 12 bases. V lost 4 bases to trimming and J lost 5 bases; unmatched junction nucleotides: 11. Germline values: CDR1 MNHEY, CDR2 SMNVEV (reference sequence). The CDR3 is made up of 17 amino acids. As DNA, the CDR3 is TGTGCCAGCAGTTCGGCATCTAGCGGGGGGGCCCGTGAGACCCAGTACTTC. Translated, it gives CASSSASSGGARETQYF.

CDR3 DNA: TGTGCCAGCAGTTTAAATTTTGGTACACCAGGCTATGGCTACACCTTC. This codes for CASSLNFGTPGYGYTF. The rearrangement joins TRBV27 to TRBJ1-2; D gene uncertain. V was pared by 2 bases and J by 4 bases, with 17 bases between. Germline V gene lookup returns CDR1 MNHEY and CDR2 SMNVEV (reference sequence). The CDR3 is 16 amino acids.

The chain has TRBV2 and TRBJ1-6; D may be TRBD1 (6 bases). Trimming removed 7 bases from V and 7 bases from J, with 11 bases in between. The CDR3 loop spans 13 amino acids. The V gene's germline CDR1 is SNHLY and CDR2 FYNNEI. The CDR3 here is CASKDRSNSPLHF. The CDR3 bases are TGTGCCAGCAAAGACAGGTCAAATTCACCCCTCCACTTT.

The gene calls are TRBV11-3 and TRBJ2-3, with TRBD2 matching over 9 bases. CDR1 is SGHNT and CDR2 is YENEEA in the germline V gene. The CDR3 runs 16 residues. The junction had 12 bases not matched to a gene; V was cut back by 4 bases and J by 7 bases. CDR3 bases: TGTGCCAGCAGCTCACCGACTAGCGGAAGACCCAATACGCAGTATTTT. Translating it yields CASSSPTSGRPNTQYF. Full variable domain (outside the CDR3, taken from reference TRBV11-3 and TRBJ2-3): EAGVVQSPRYKIIEKKQPVAFWCNPISGHNTLYWYLQNLGQGPELLIRYENEEAVDDSQLPKDRFSAERLKGVDSTLKIQPAELGDSAVYLCASSSPTSGRPNTQYFGPGTRLTVL.

Here the CDR3 DNA reads TGTGCCAGCAGCCGCAGGACAGTGGAGAGTGAAGCTTTCTTT. Translation gives CASSRRTVESEAFF. This chain joins TRBV3-1 (or the pseudogene TRBV3-2) and TRBJ1-1, with D possibly being TRBD1 (6 bases). V was trimmed by 4 bases and J by 7 bases, leaving 16 bases between them. CDR3 length equals 14 residues. Looked up from germline, CDR1 is LGHDT and CDR2 is YNNKEL (reference sequence).

The V call is TRBV5-4, the J call TRBJ1-2; 10 nucleotides align to TRBD1. J lost 5 bases, V lost 4 bases, and 14 bases had no gene match. The length of the CDR3 is 17 residues. CDR1 SGHNT and CDR2 YYREEE come from the germline V gene (reference sequence). The DNA of the CDR3 is TGTGCCAGCAGCGATTTTTTGGGGGGACAGGGGAATTATGGCTACACCTTC. Residues: CASSDFLGGQGNYGYTF.

The chain couples TRBV7-9 to TRBJ1-1; 7 positions match TRBD1. V lost 2 bases to trimming and J lost 6 bases; unmatched junction nucleotides: 12. The CDR3 has 16 amino acids. Germline assignment: CDR1 SEHNR and CDR2 FQNEAQ (reference sequence). The CDR3 region has the DNA TGTGCCAGCAGCTTATGGGCGGCAGGGGGGACGGCTGAAGCTTTCTTT. Translation: CASSLWAAGGTAEAFF.

V and J are TRBV4-1 and TRBJ2-7, with a possible D match to TRBD2 (5 bases). Trimming pared 4 bases from V and 3 bases from J, leaving 10 bases between. This CDR3 has 13 amino acids. The germline gives CDR1 MGHRA, CDR2 YSYEKL. The CDR3 loop reads CASSPLTSYEQYF. The CDR3 DNA sequence: TGCGCCAGCAGCCCCCTTACTAGCTACGAGCAGTACTTC.

This chain joins TRBV6-5 and TRBJ1-4, with 7 bases fitting TRBD1. CDR1 and CDR2 from the germline V gene are MNHEY and SVGAGI. With V trimmed by 2 bases and J by 8 bases, 8 bases remained unmatched. The CDR3 contains 15 residues. The CDR3: CASSYRGTVQEKLFF. CDR3 in DNA: TGTGCCAGCAGTTACAGAGGGACAGTTCAGGAAAAACTGTTTTTT.

The chain recombines TRBV7-3 with TRBJ1-2; 9 bases match TRBD1. Losses at the gene ends were 4 bases for V and 3 bases for J; bases not matched to a gene: 12. Per germline, CDR1 SGHTA and CDR2 FQGTGA. The CDR3 totals 17 residues. CDR3: CASSSFAGTGRDYGYTF. In nucleotides, the CDR3 is TGTGCCAGCAGCTCCTTCGCCGGGACAGGGAGAGACTATGGCTACACCTTC.

The chain couples TRBV7-3 to TRBJ1-6; 9 bases line up with TRBD1. Germline V gene lookup returns CDR1 SGHTA and CDR2 FQGTGA. Trimming at V came to 5 bases and at J to 10 bases, leaving 6 bases not matched to a gene. The CDR3 sequence is 14 residues long. The CDR3 region has the DNA TGTGCCAGCAGCGTGGGACAGGGTAACTCACCCCTCCACTTT. Translation: CASSVGQGNSPLHF. The complete variable domain, with remaining parts taken from reference TRBV7-3 and TRBJ1-6, reads GAGVSQTPSNKVTEKGKYVELRCDPISGHTALYWYRQSLGQGPEFLIYFQGTGAADDSGLPNDRFFAVRPEGSVSTLKIQRTERGDSAVYLCASSVGQGNSPLHFGNGTRLTVT.